These 8 T cell receptor beta chains were all obtained from the same sample, sequenced in a study of identical twins. TCRdb independently ran MiXCR on the 5' RACE reads; one entry per CDR3 protein. The sample carries approximately 600,000 distinct CDR3 sequences, under 8.5% recorded once. These data were also reused for a study on yellow fever vaccine responses in identical twins.

Source material: PBMCs. These receptors were obtained from a woman aged 18-29 years in good health.

This chain links TRBV5-1 with TRBJ2-5, with D possibly called TRBD1 or TRBD2 (5 bases each). The ends were cut back, 4 bases at V and 0 bases at J, with 13 bases in the middle. Germline V lookup: CDR1 SGHRS, CDR2 YFSETQ. The CDR3 has 15 residues. For the CDR3, the DNA is TGCGCCAGCAGCAATCCCAGAGGGGACCAAGAGACCCAGTACTTC. Protein sequence: CASSNPRGDQETQYF.

Many counts were recorded for this clonotype. The J gene is TRBJ1-2, the V gene TRBV7-9, with D possibly TRBD1 on 5 matching bases. Trimming stripped 11 bases from V and 14 bases from J, with 15 bases between. Germline V lookup: CDR1 SEHNR, CDR2 FQNEAQ (reference sequence). The length of the CDR3 is 9 residues. CDR3 nucleotide sequence: TGTGCCGTGGGGGATCCGAGGACCTTC. Its translation: CAVGDPRTF.

In its sample, this clonotype was seen many times. The chain has TRBV10-3 and TRBJ2-1, with 8 bases fitting TRBD1. The CDR3 totals 13 residues. Germline V gene data show CDR1 as ENHRY and CDR2 as SYGVKD. The J segment lost 6 bases and the V segment lost 6 bases, leaving 4 bases of the junction unmatched. The CDR3 DNA reads TGTGCCATCAGGACAGGGGAAAGCAATGAGCAGTTCTTC. Its protein is CAIRTGESNEQFF.

This clonotype was counted at least ten times. The chain couples TRBV5-1 to TRBJ1-1; TRBD1 might be the D (5 bases). Germline-derived CDR1 and CDR2 are SGHRS and YFSETQ. V lost 0 bases, J lost 3 bases, and 15 bases lay in between. CDR3 length: 16 residues. Here the CDR3 reads CASSLGTTGRDTEAFF. In DNA form, the CDR3 reads TGCGCCAGCAGCTTGGGGACAACGGGTAGGGACACTGAAGCTTTCTTT.

Many counts were recorded for this clonotype. This chain links TRBV29-1 with TRBJ2-3, with 7 bases matching TRBD2. There are 15 residues in the CDR3. Germline CDR1 is SQVTM and CDR2 is ANQGSEA. J gave up 1 base and V 7 bases, and 11 bases lay outside the gene matches. In DNA, the CDR3 is TGCAGCGCCACTAGTCGCGGGGGACGCACAGATACGCAGTATTTT. Protein sequence: CSATSRGGRTDTQYF.

This clonotype was counted a few times. The rearrangement uses TRBV5-1 and TRBJ2-2, with D maybe TRBD1 (6 bases). The CDR3 contains 16 residues. V lost 1 base and J 4 bases, leaving 14 bases between the germline ends. CDR1 SGHRS and CDR2 YFSETQ come from the germline V gene. CDR3 in amino acids: CASSLPGQSSTGELFF. CDR3 nucleotide sequence: TGCGCCAGCAGCTTGCCTGGACAGAGTAGCACCGGGGAGCTGTTTTTT.

This clonotype was seen more than once but under ten times. The DNA of the CDR3 is TGTGCCATCAGGAAGTGGGGGACAGAAATAGAAAACTATGGCTACACCTTC. It encodes CAIRKWGTEIENYGYTF. J is TRBJ1-2 and V is TRBV10-3, with 7 bases fitting TRBD1. This CDR3 comprises 17 residues. V gave up 6 bases and J gave up 2 bases; unmatched junction bases: 15. Germline loops: CDR1 ENHRY, CDR2 SYGVKD.

The chain employs TRBV25-1 and TRBJ2-7; the match to TRBD1 covers 11 bases. This CDR3 region has 15 residues. J lost 5 bases, V lost 5 bases, and 8 bases had no gene match. Germline assignment: CDR1 MGHDK and CDR2 SYGVNS. The CDR3 loop is CASSKAGTGGDEQYF. CDR3 DNA sequence: TGTGCCAGCAGTAAAGCCGGGACAGGGGGTGACGAGCAGTACTTC.